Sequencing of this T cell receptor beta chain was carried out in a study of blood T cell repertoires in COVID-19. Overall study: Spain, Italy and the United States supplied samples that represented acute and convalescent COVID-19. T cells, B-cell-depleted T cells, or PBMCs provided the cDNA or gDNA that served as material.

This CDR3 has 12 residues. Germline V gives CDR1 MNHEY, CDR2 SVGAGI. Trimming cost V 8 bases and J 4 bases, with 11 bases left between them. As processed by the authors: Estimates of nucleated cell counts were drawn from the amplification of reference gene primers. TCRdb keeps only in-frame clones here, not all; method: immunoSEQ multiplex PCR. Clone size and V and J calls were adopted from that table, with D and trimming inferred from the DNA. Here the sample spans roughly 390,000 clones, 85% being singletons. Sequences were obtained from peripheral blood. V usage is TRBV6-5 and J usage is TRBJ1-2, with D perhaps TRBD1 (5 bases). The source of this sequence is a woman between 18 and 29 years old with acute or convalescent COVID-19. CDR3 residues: CASFTGGYGYTF. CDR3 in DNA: TGTGCCAGCTTCACGGGGGGCTATGGCTACACCTTC.